The table lists the clone carrying this TCR beta chain with a count of one. Its antigen is not identified. Germline loops: CDR1 SQVTM, CDR2 ANQGSEA. Trimming at V came to 8 bases and at J to 9 bases, leaving 7 bases not matched to a gene. The CDR3 runs 11 residues. This entry is derived from a study of immune evolution from preneoplasia to lung adenocarcinoma. In the study overall: HLA loss of heterozygosity: around 6.5% AIS, around 16% MIA, around 35% ADC, none AAH. Study-wide results and caveats: Later-stage lesions appeared to have more T cells, more diversity, less clonality.

The data were produced by immunoSEQ multiplex PCR, yet TCRdb's version contains in-frame clones alone and is incomplete. Found here are 25,000 or so clones, roughly 70% of them singletons; the top ten hold around 6%. Resections took place in Japan or China from about 2013 to 2018. After pathologic assessment, macro-dissection selected premalignant or tumor cells for extraction. This chain connects TRBV29-1 to TRBJ2-1; 7 nucleotides match TRBD1. Material: FFPE invasive lung adenocarcinoma tissue. The source is a person in their 60s with invasive lung adenocarcinoma. Some clones in this sample may be carry-over from other donors' samples. CDR3 protein: CSLKTGREQFF. The CDR3 coding sequence is TGCAGCCTAAAGACAGGGCGTGAGCAGTTCTTC.